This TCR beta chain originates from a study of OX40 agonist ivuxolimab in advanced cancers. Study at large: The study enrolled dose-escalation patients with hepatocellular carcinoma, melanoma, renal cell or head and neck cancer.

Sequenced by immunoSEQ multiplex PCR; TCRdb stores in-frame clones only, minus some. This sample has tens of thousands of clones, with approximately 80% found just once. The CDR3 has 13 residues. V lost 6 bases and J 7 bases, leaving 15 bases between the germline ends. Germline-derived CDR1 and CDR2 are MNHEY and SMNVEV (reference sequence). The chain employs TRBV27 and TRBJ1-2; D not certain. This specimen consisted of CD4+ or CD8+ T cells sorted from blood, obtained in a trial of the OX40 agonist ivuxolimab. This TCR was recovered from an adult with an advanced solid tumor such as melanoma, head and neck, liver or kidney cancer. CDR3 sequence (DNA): TGTGCCAGCAGAACTCACACCCCGGGTGGCTACACCTTC. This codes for CASRTHTPGGYTF.